These 3 T cell receptor beta chains came from one sample sequenced in a study of blood T cell repertoires in COVID-19. The method was immunoSEQ multiplex PCR; TCRdb's version includes in-frame clones alone and lacks a portion of them. Among 200,000 to 250,000 clones listed, 80% were seen once. Sequencing was done on a sample of peripheral blood. These receptors all come from a human donor in a cohort sampled during active COVID-19.

This clone was seen ten or more times. J is TRBJ1-2 and V is TRBV6-6; no clear D gene. V gave up 2 bases and J gave up 1 base, with 11 bases separating them. There are 15 residues in the CDR3. Germline V gene lookup returns CDR1 MNHNY and CDR2 SVGAGI (reference sequence). This CDR3 reads CASSYGQYLNYGYTF. In DNA, the CDR3 is TGTGCCAGCAGTTACGGCCAGTACCTTAACTATGGCTACACCTTC.

The CDR3 sequence: CASSLAPRAYGYTF. Here the CDR3 DNA reads TGTGCCAGCAGCTTGGCCCCCAGGGCCTATGGCTACACCTTC. The V and J genes are TRBV5-4 and TRBJ1-2, with D perhaps matching TRBD1 (5 bases). The CDR3 consists of 14 residues. Germline V CDR1 and CDR2: SGHNT, YYREEE (reference sequence). Trimming pared 0 bases from V and 4 bases from J, leaving 10 bases between. Looking up the rest from reference TRBV5-4 and TRBJ1-2 gives the full variable domain: ETGVTQSPTHLIKTRGQQVTLRCSSQSGHNTVSWYQQALGQGPQFIFQYYREEENGRGNFPPRFSGLQFPNYSSELNVNALELDDSALYLCASSLAPRAYGYTFGSGTRLTVV.

The chain links TRBV9 to TRBJ2-1, with D possibly being TRBD1 (6 bases). CDR1 SGDLS and CDR2 YYNGEE come from the germline V gene. Trimming took 4 bases from V and 4 from J, leaving 15 bases between them. The CDR3 sequence is 15 residues long. CDR3 residues: CASSRQVGEYNEQFF. The DNA of the CDR3 is TGTGCCAGCAGCAGACAGGTGGGGGAGTACAATGAGCAGTTCTTC.